Each of the 10 T cell receptor beta chains below was sequenced from the same sample in a study of identifying expanded T cells in peripheral blood. Clones were sequenced by immunoSEQ multiplex PCR, and TCRdb holds only the in-frame ones, with some missing. The sample includes approximately 100,000 clones, about 89% of them seen just once. Material for sequencing was blood. Every receptor here comes from a person between 18 and 75 years old in good health.

V gene TRBV14 combines with J gene TRBJ2-5; TRBD1 might be the D (5 bases). The CDR3 length is 15 residues. Trimming removed 2 bases at V and 3 bases at J, with 13 bases between. Germline V CDR1 and CDR2: SGHDN, FVKESK. The CDR3 DNA reads as TGTGCCAGCAGCCAATTCCACGAACAGGAAGAGACCCAGTACTTC. Encoded protein: CASSQFHEQEETQYF.

This rearrangement joins TRBV5-1 to TRBJ1-4, with D maybe TRBD1 (5 bases). The CDR3 spans 15 residues. Germline CDR1 is SGHRS and CDR2 is YFSETQ. V gave up 3 bases and J gave up 1 base, with 10 bases separating them. DNA for the CDR3: TGCGCCAGCAGCTCCCAGGGTGGAACTAATGAAAAACTGTTTTTT. Protein sequence: CASSSQGGTNEKLFF. The full variable domain, with the rest looked up from reference TRBV5-1 and TRBJ1-4, is KAGVTQTPRYLIKTRGQQVTLSCSPISGHRSVSWYQQTPGQGLQFLFEYFSETQRNKGNFPGRFSGRQFSNSRSEMNVSTLELGDSALYLCASSSQGGTNEKLFFGSGTQLSVL.

This sequence joins TRBV6-5 and TRBJ1-6; TRBD1 might be the D (6 bases). Trimming removed 4 bases at V and 1 base at J, with 11 bases between. The CDR3 has 16 amino acids. Per the germline V gene, CDR1 is MNHEY and CDR2 is SVGAGI. CDR3 sequence: CASSLGGRSYNSPLHF. The CDR3 DNA reads TGTGCCAGCAGTTTGGGGGGGCGATCCTATAATTCACCCCTCCACTTT.

The chain has TRBV2 and TRBJ1-2, with D unresolved. The ends were cut back, 1 base at V and 2 bases at J, with 17 bases in the middle. Germline CDR1 SNHLY, CDR2 FYNNEI. The CDR3 extends over 17 amino acids. This CDR3 reads CASSEGLVLIRNYGYTF. The CDR3 DNA follows: TGTGCCAGCAGTGAAGGACTGGTACTCATACGCAACTATGGCTACACCTTC.

This clone occurred once. The chain employs TRBV6-1 and TRBJ1-2, with D unclear. V gave up 3 bases and J gave up 4 bases, with 6 bases separating them. This CDR3 spans 12 amino acids. The germline V gene encodes CDR1 MNHNS and CDR2 SASEGT. The CDR3 DNA follows: TGTGCCAGCAGTGAGGCCCTCTATGGCTACACCTTC. Encoded protein: CASSEALYGYTF.

The rearrangement uses TRBV5-1 and TRBJ1-5, with D tentatively TRBD1 (5 bases). This CDR3 has 15 residues. V was pared by 2 bases and J by 3 bases, with 12 bases between. Germline V gives CDR1 SGHRS, CDR2 YFSETQ. CDR3 DNA: TGCGCCAGCAGCTTCATGGGGGGTACCAATCAGCCCCAGCATTTT. It codes for CASSFMGGTNQPQHF.

The V gene is TRBV5-8, the J gene TRBJ2-7; TRBD1 is a possible D gene (6 bases). The V gene's germline CDR1 is SGHTS and CDR2 YDEGEE. CDR3 length: 14 amino acids. Trimming removed 6 bases at V and 7 bases at J, with 20 bases between. The CDR3 loop reads CASTSRGRSGEQYF. The CDR3 DNA is TGTGCCAGCACCAGCAGGGGTAGGTCAGGAGAGCAGTACTTC.

The V gene is TRBV19, the J gene TRBJ1-1; D unclear. The V end was cut by 6 bases, the J end by 2 bases, with 10 bases between. The CDR3 covers 13 residues. Germline assignment: CDR1 LNHDA and CDR2 SQIVND (reference sequence). This CDR3 reads CASRWALNTEAFF. CDR3 nucleotides: TGTGCCAGTAGGTGGGCCTTAAACACTGAAGCTTTCTTT. The full variable domain, completed using reference TRBV19 and TRBJ1-1, is DGGITQSPKYLFRKEGQNVTLSCEQNLNHDAMYWYRQDPGQGLRLIYYSQIVNDFQKGDIAEGYSVSREKKESFPLTVTSAQKNPTAFYLCASRWALNTEAFFGQGTRLTVV.

The chain has TRBV5-6 and TRBJ1-5; no definite D call. From germline, CDR1 is SGHDT and CDR2 YYEEEE. The CDR3 length is 13 residues. V lost 0 bases and J 8 bases, leaving 9 bases between the germline ends. The chain's CDR3 is CASSLGGLEPQHF. The CDR3 DNA is TGTGCCAGCAGCTTGGGAGGGCTCGAGCCCCAGCATTTT. The whole variable domain, remainder taken from reference TRBV5-6 and TRBJ1-5, is DAGVTQSPTHLIKTRGQQVTLRCSPKSGHDTVSWYQQALGQGPQFIFQYYEEEERQRGNFPDRFSGHQFPNYSSELNVNALLLGDSALYLCASSLGGLEPQHFGDGTRLSIL.

The chain uses TRBV2 and TRBJ2-2, with D uncertain. Germline lookup yields CDR1 SNHLY and CDR2 FYNNEI. The CDR3 runs 17 residues. V shed 0 bases and J shed 3 bases, with 14 bases lying between them. The CDR3 DNA sequence: TGTGCCAGCAGTGAAGCGCTTCAAGTGGGCGACACCGGGGAGCTGTTTTTT. Its protein is CASSEALQVGDTGELFF. Full variable domain (outside the CDR3, taken from reference TRBV2 and TRBJ2-2): EPEVTQTPSHQVTQMGQEVILRCVPISNHLYFYWYRQILGQKVEFLVSFYNNEISEKSEIFDDQFSVERPDGSNFTLKIRSTKLEDSAMYFCASSEALQVGDTGELFFGEGSRLTVL.